These 28 T cell receptor beta chains share one sample of origin, sequenced in a study of shared clonotypes between healthy human individuals. Profiled with immunoSEQ multiplex PCR; TCRdb holds only in-frame clones, not every one. The table includes about 730,000 clones, roughly 72% detected once. Sequences were obtained from memory CD4+ T cells sorted from blood. Subset here: CD45RA-negative fraction. These receptors were collected from a woman in her twenties or thirties in good health.

This clone has a handful of counts. The V and J genes are TRBV11-2 and TRBJ2-5; the D is unclear. The CDR3 totals 12 residues. Germline loops: CDR1 SGHAT, CDR2 FQNNGV. Trimming cost V 2 bases and J 5 bases, with 6 bases left between them. In nucleotides, the CDR3 is TGTGCCAGCAGCTTATTAGGGGAGACCCAGTACTTC. Protein: CASSLLGETQYF. The full variable domain, completed using reference TRBV11-2 and TRBJ2-5, is EAGVAQSPRYKIIEKRQSVAFWCNPISGHATLYWYQQILGQGPKLLIQFQNNGVVDDSQLPKDRFSAERLKGVDSTLKIQPAKLEDSAVYLCASSLLGETQYFGPGTRLLVL.

The rearrangement joins TRBV5-1 to TRBJ2-1, with 10 bases aligning to TRBD1. V shed 3 bases and J 2 bases; nucleotides not matched to a gene: 2. Germline CDR1 and CDR2: SGHRS and YFSETQ. The CDR3 is made up of 15 amino acids. CDR3 protein: CASSYGQGAYNEQFF. Here the CDR3 DNA reads TGCGCCAGCAGCTATGGACAGGGGGCCTACAATGAGCAGTTCTTC.

V gene TRBV5-1 combines with J gene TRBJ1-1, with a tentative D call TRBD1 (5 bases). Germline CDR1 is SGHRS and CDR2 is YFSETQ. Between the trimmed V and J ends, which lost 0 bases and 3 bases, there was a span of 21 bases. The CDR3 sequence is 18 residues long. In DNA form, the CDR3 reads TGCGCCAGCAGCTTGGAACCCCCCCGACGGGGGTGGGACACTGAAGCTTTCTTT. Translated, it gives CASSLEPPRRGWDTEAFF.

In this sample, this clone turned up a few times. The chain carries TRBV11-3 and TRBJ2-1; 10 nucleotides line up with TRBD2. The J segment lost 1 base and the V segment lost 5 bases, leaving 14 bases of the junction unmatched. CDR3 length equals 19 residues. Germline assignment: CDR1 SGHNT and CDR2 YENEEA. Here the CDR3 reads CASSPRGSGRSGSYNEQFF. Here the CDR3 DNA reads TGTGCCAGCAGCCCCCGGGGTAGCGGGAGGTCCGGATCCTACAATGAGCAGTTCTTC.

This clone was seen a few times. This chain uses TRBV18 with TRBJ1-1, with D perhaps matching TRBD1 (6 bases). Germline V CDR1 and CDR2: KGHSH, LQKENI. The ends were cut back, 0 bases at V and 0 bases at J, with 11 bases in the middle. CDR3 size: 16 residues. The CDR3 DNA reads as TGTGCCAGCTCACCACCGGGGGCCCTCTTGAACACTGAAGCTTTCTTT. It is translated as CASSPPGALLNTEAFF.

The chain links TRBV19 to TRBJ2-7; D ambiguous. CDR1 and CDR2 from the germline V gene are LNHDA and SQIVND (reference sequence). Trimming removed 1 base at V and 3 bases at J, with 7 bases between. The length of the CDR3 is 13 residues. The CDR3 nucleotides read TGTGCCAGTAGTATAGGACCGGGCTACGAGCAGTACTTC. Its protein product is CASSIGPGYEQYF.

This rearrangement joins TRBV28 to TRBJ1-5; a weak D match, TRBD1 (6 bases). This CDR3 contains 15 residues. The V and J ends lost 3 bases and 1 base respectively, with 10 bases between them. The germline V gene encodes CDR1 MDHEN and CDR2 SYDVKM. Here the CDR3 reads CASSFLQGSNQPQHF. The CDR3 DNA is TGTGCCAGCAGTTTCCTACAGGGAAGCAATCAGCCCCAGCATTTT.

J is TRBJ1-4 and V is TRBV19, with 8 bases that match TRBD1. The germline gives CDR1 LNHDA, CDR2 SQIVND (reference sequence). The CDR3 is 15 residues long. The junction had 4 bases not matched to a gene; V was cut back by 7 bases and J by 0 bases. The CDR3 spells CASKTGDPTNEKLFF. The CDR3 DNA sequence: TGTGCCAGTAAGACAGGGGACCCAACTAATGAAAAACTGTTTTTT.

The J gene is TRBJ2-7, the V gene TRBV28; maybe TRBD2 (6 bases). The CDR3 contains 13 residues. Germline V gene data show CDR1 as MDHEN and CDR2 as SYDVKM. Trimming left V 4 bases short and J 6 bases short, with 13 bases between. This CDR3 reads CASSSPAGTEQYF. The CDR3, as DNA: TGTGCCAGCAGTTCCCCCGCGGGGACCGAGCAGTACTTC.

The chain employs TRBV11-3 and TRBJ2-2, with TRBD1 identical over 7 bases. CDR3 length: 16 amino acids. Germline V gene lookup returns CDR1 SGHNT and CDR2 YENEEA. The V and J ends lost 5 bases and 4 bases, in that order; junction bases with no gene match: 10. The CDR3 loop is CASSQPTGVGTGELFF. Written as DNA, the CDR3 is TGTGCCAGCAGCCAACCTACAGGGGTAGGCACCGGGGAGCTGTTTTTT.

The genes are TRBV6-6 and TRBJ2-7; D possibly corresponds to TRBD2 (6 bases). The CDR3 consists of 13 residues. The germline gives CDR1 MNHNY, CDR2 SVGAGI (reference sequence). Trimming pared 6 bases from V and 3 bases from J, leaving 12 bases between. The CDR3, as DNA: TGTGCCAGCAGCCCCGGCGGGAACTACGAGCAGTACTTC. This sequence encodes CASSPGGNYEQYF.

The chain links TRBV7-9 to TRBJ2-1; no reliable D call. The CDR3 sequence is 12 residues long. V lost 4 bases and J 12 bases, leaving 13 bases between the germline ends. The germline V gene encodes CDR1 SEHNR and CDR2 FQNEAQ (reference sequence). Here the CDR3 reads CASSSTDVSQFF. CDR3 bases: TGTGCCAGCAGCTCAACAGACGTCTCGCAGTTCTTC. Using reference TRBV7-9 and TRBJ2-1 for the parts outside the CDR3, the full variable domain is DTGVSQNPRHKITKRGQNVTFRCDPISEHNRLYWYRQTLGQGPEFLTYFQNEAQLEKSRLLSDRFSAERPKGSFSTLEIQRTEQGDSAMYLCASSSTDVSQFFGPGTRLTVL.

CDR3 in amino acids: CAISESGRLAGVEEQYF. The CDR3 DNA is TGTGCCATCAGTGAGTCGGGGAGACTAGCGGGAGTCGAAGAGCAGTACTTC. The chain couples TRBV10-3 to TRBJ2-7, with 12 bases fitting TRBD2. The CDR3 is 17 residues long. From germline, CDR1 is ENHRY and CDR2 SYGVKD. V shed 0 bases, J shed 7 bases, and the junction held 10 bases outside the gene matches.

V is TRBV25-1 and J is TRBJ2-3; the D is unclear. CDR1 is MGHDK and CDR2 is SYGVNS in the germline V gene. V lost 7 bases, J lost 6 bases, and 5 bases lay in between. The CDR3 has 10 residues. The CDR3, as DNA: TGTGCCAGCACCTCTGATACGCAGTATTTT. It specifies CASTSDTQYF.

Remarks on this clone: Additional DNA sequences in this sample encode the identical CDR3. The chain links TRBV2 to TRBJ1-5; the D gene is possibly TRBD1 (5 bases). The CDR3 has 14 amino acids. Germline assignment: CDR1 SNHLY and CDR2 FYNNEI. The V end was cut by 6 bases, the J end by 2 bases, with 11 bases between. CDR3 sequence (DNA): TGTGCCAGCAGCGCTACAGGTGGCAATCAGCCCCAGCATTTT. Translating it yields CASSATGGNQPQHF.

The V and J genes are TRBV11-2 and TRBJ2-3; TRBD2 matches 9 bases. The CDR3 extends over 15 amino acids. V lost 8 bases to trimming and J lost 5 bases; unmatched junction nucleotides: 11. Germline V lookup: CDR1 SGHAT, CDR2 FQNNGV. This CDR3 is CASRKAGGSVDTQYF. In DNA, the CDR3 is TGTGCCAGCCGCAAAGCGGGAGGTTCGGTAGATACGCAGTATTTT.

Only one count was recorded for this clone. The genes are TRBV5-1 and TRBJ2-2; TRBD2 matches at 7 bases. The trim removed 0 bases at V and 1 base at J, leaving 3 bases unmatched. The germline V gene has CDR1 SGHRS and CDR2 YFSETQ. The CDR3 is 16 residues long. CDR3 residues: CASSLASSGNTGELFF. The CDR3 DNA sequence: TGCGCCAGCAGCTTGGCTTCTAGCGGGAACACCGGGGAGCTGTTTTTT.

This sequence joins TRBV2 and TRBJ2-1; TRBD2 matches 13 bases. Trimming removed 5 bases from V and 15 bases from J; junction bases left unmatched: 10. Germline CDR1 SNHLY, CDR2 FYNNEI. This CDR3 is built from 14 residues. CDR3 DNA sequence: TGTGCCAGCAGTCCGGGACTAGCGGGGAACAATCGGTTCTTC. Its translation: CASSPGLAGNNRFF.

The chain is built from TRBV4-1 and TRBJ2-7; 9 bases agree with TRBD1. The V and J ends lost 4 bases and 6 bases, in that order; junction bases with no gene match: 13. Germline values: CDR1 MGHRA, CDR2 YSYEKL. This CDR3 has 16 residues. CDR3 sequence reads: CASSPTPDRGPLEQYF. The DNA of the CDR3 is TGCGCCAGCAGCCCTACTCCGGACAGGGGCCCCCTCGAGCAGTACTTC.

The CDR3: CASSSNRFQETQYF. CDR3 coding DNA: TGCGCCAGCAGCTCGAATCGCTTCCAAGAGACCCAGTACTTC. This rearrangement joins TRBV5-1 to TRBJ2-5, with unresolved D. From germline, CDR1 is SGHRS and CDR2 YFSETQ. CDR3 size: 14 residues. With 3 bases removed from V and 1 base from J, the gap between germline ends came to 10 bases.

Comments on this clone: The sample contains more than one DNA sequence encoding this CDR3. The genes are TRBV2 and TRBJ2-1, with 7 nucleotides matching TRBD2. J was trimmed by 5 bases and V by 4 bases; bases with no gene match: 5. CDR1 is SNHLY and CDR2 is FYNNEI in the germline V gene. The CDR3 is 14 residues long. The CDR3 is CASSGASGDNEQFF. DNA for the CDR3: TGTGCCAGCAGTGGGGCTAGCGGTGACAATGAGCAGTTCTTC. Full variable domain (remainder filled in from reference TRBV2 and TRBJ2-1): EPEVTQTPSHQVTQMGQEVILRCVPISNHLYFYWYRQILGQKVEFLVSFYNNEISEKSEIFDDQFSVERPDGSNFTLKIRSTKLEDSAMYFCASSGASGDNEQFFGPGTRLTVL.

J is TRBJ2-7 and V is TRBV5-4; tentatively, D is TRBD1 or TRBD2 (5 bases each). Germline lookup yields CDR1 SGHNT and CDR2 YYREEE (reference sequence). Between the trimmed V and J ends, which lost 0 bases and 2 bases, there was a span of 12 bases. The CDR3 is made up of 15 amino acids. The CDR3 bases are TGTGCCAGCAGCTTGGAGCCAGGGAGTACCTACGAGCAGTACTTC. It codes for CASSLEPGSTYEQYF.

The V call is TRBV4-2, the J call TRBJ2-7, with 10 bases identical to TRBD2. Looked up from germline, CDR1 is LGHNA and CDR2 is YNFKEQ. The CDR3 loop spans 16 amino acids. Unmatched junction bases numbered 10, after V lost 2 bases and J lost 6 bases. The CDR3 DNA reads TGTGCCAGCAGCCAAAACTCCCAGCGGGAGGGATGCGAGCAGTACTTC. Translation: CASSQNSQREGCEQYF.

In DNA form, the CDR3 reads TGTGCCAGCAGTGACTACCCCAGGGGGAGCTCCTACGAGCAGTACTTC. Protein: CASSDYPRGSSYEQYF. V is TRBV25-1 and J is TRBJ2-7; 7 bases are a match to TRBD1. The CDR3 has 16 residues. V was pared by 3 bases and J by 0 bases, with 8 bases of the junction left unmatched. The germline gives CDR1 MGHDK, CDR2 SYGVNS.

The chain uses TRBV28 and TRBJ2-1; TRBD2 aligns across 10 bases. CDR1 and CDR2 (germline): MDHEN, SYDVKM. With V trimmed by 5 bases and J by 4 bases, 8 bases remained unmatched. This CDR3 is built from 16 residues. DNA of the CDR3: TGTGCCAGCAGTCCCGAACTAGCGGGATTATACAATGAGCAGTTCTTC. This translates into CASSPELAGLYNEQFF.

V is TRBV7-8 and J is TRBJ2-1, with TRBD1 matching over 9 bases. This CDR3 has 16 amino acids. Per germline, CDR1 SGHVS and CDR2 FQNEAQ. With V trimmed by 5 bases and J by 7 bases, 12 bases remained unmatched. Here the CDR3 reads CASSGTGGGHTNEQFF. CDR3 nucleotides: TGTGCCAGCAGCGGTACAGGGGGCGGACATACGAATGAGCAGTTCTTC.

The chain uses TRBV6-1 and TRBJ2-7; 8 bases are shared with TRBD2. Germline loops: CDR1 MNHNS, CDR2 SASEGT. The ends lost 6 bases at V and 2 bases at J; junction bases unmatched: 9. CDR3 length: 15 amino acids. The CDR3 bases are TGTGCCAGCAGCTATAGCGGGGTTGAAACCTACGAGCAGTACTTC. It codes for CASSYSGVETYEQYF.

V and J are TRBV14 and TRBJ2-5; 10 nucleotides agree with TRBD2. Trimming removed 4 bases from V and 4 bases from J; junction bases left unmatched: 12. The CDR3 runs 17 residues. Germline values: CDR1 SGHDN, CDR2 FVKESK. The CDR3 DNA is TGTGCCAGCAGCCCTAATCATCTAGCGGGAGCGGGAGAGACCCAGTACTTC. Its translation is CASSPNHLAGAGETQYF.